These T cell receptor beta chains were read from a single sample in a study of T cells in Graves' hyperthyroidism and ophthalmopathy. TCRdb re-called the multiplex PCR reads through MiXCR, storing one row per CDR3 protein. The table lists around 350,000 distinct CDR3 sequences, approximately 13% of them singletons, with 9.2% in the top ten. The sample taken for sequencing was blood. Receptors originate from a woman between 18 and 29 years old with Graves' hyperthyroidism. Both conserved end residues are part of each CDR3. A D gene is named only where the DNA matches it firmly. Clone sizes are given selectively: once, few, many, or a class where the clone is expanded.

j_call | v_call | cdr3_length | clone_size | d_call | cdr3_nt | cdr3_aa
TRBJ2-7 | TRBV4-1 | 15 | . | TRBD2 | TGCGCCAGCAGCCAAGAAACTAGCGGGAACTACGAGCAGTACTTC | CASSQETSGNYEQYF
TRBJ2-3 | TRBV5-1 | 16 | many | TRBD1 | TGCGCCAGCAGCTTACACCCGGGACAGGGCACAGATACGCAGTATTTT | CASSLHPGQGTDTQYF
TRBJ1-3 | TRBV28 | 15 | many | . | TGTGCCAGCAGTTGGACAGCGATGGGGGGAAACACCATATATTTT | CASSWTAMGGNTIYF
TRBJ2-7 | TRBV6-2/TRBV6-3 | 18 | many | . | TGTGCCAGCCGCCGGGACCTCCTTCAACTCGACGTGTCCTACGAGCAGTACTTC | CASRRDLLQLDVSYEQYF
TRBJ2-2 | TRBV27 | 16 | many | TRBD2 | TGTGCCAGCACATGGGGCACGGGGGGAAGCACCGGGGAGCTGTTTTTT | CASTWGTGGSTGELFF
TRBJ1-6 | TRBV20-1 | 16 | many | . | TGCAGTGCTAGAGGGAGTGCGAGCTCCTATAATTCACCCCTCCACTTT | CSARGSASSYNSPLHF
TRBJ2-3 | TRBV20-1 | 13 | many | . | TGCAGTGCCCCTCCCCATAGCACAGATACGCAGTATTTT | CSAPPHSTDTQYF
TRBJ1-5 | TRBV6-1 | 13 | few | . | TGTGCCAGCAGTGAGGAGGTTTTTGGTCCCCAGCATTTT | CASSEEVFGPQHF
TRBJ1-5 | TRBV3-1 | 19 | . | . | TGTGCCAGCAGCCAATTTTCGCCAGGGTCGAGGGATAGCAATCAGCCCCAGCATTTT | CASSQFSPGSRDSNQPQHF
TRBJ1-2 | TRBV7-6 | 13 | many | TRBD1 | TGTGCCAGCGGGCTGGACAGGATGTATGGCTACACCTTC | CASGLDRMYGYTF